This T cell receptor (beta chain) originates from a study of OX40 agonist ivuxolimab in advanced cancers. Study background: Partial responses were seen in three patients, one with hepatocellular carcinoma and two with cutaneous melanoma. Broader study findings: A proportion of nonresponders additionally exhibited low normalized T-cell clonal expansion. Undetermined was the antigen specificity of the expanded peripheral T cells. At 0.1 to 3.0 mg/kg, CD4+ and CD8+ blood T cells expanded clonally by week 6.

Produced via immunoSEQ multiplex PCR; TCRdb's table is partial and in-frame only. The repertoire consists of about 43,000 clones, with around 85% occurring once and the leading ten covering 15%. Deletions cut 4 bases from V and 8 bases from J, with 6 bases between. The CDR3 runs to 11 residues. Per the germline V gene, CDR1 is MNHEY and CDR2 is SMNVEV (reference sequence). As regards this clone: Antigen specificity is unknown. This specimen includes other DNA sequences encoding the same CDR3.

The chain is built from TRBV27 and TRBJ2-1, with unresolved D. The clonotype comes from an adult with an advanced solid tumor such as melanoma, head and neck, liver or kidney cancer. The sample consisted of CD4+ or CD8+ T cells sorted from blood, taken in a trial of the OX40 agonist ivuxolimab. The CDR3 loop reads CASSSGDEQFF. For the CDR3, the DNA is TGTGCCAGCAGTTCGGGCGATGAGCAGTTCTTC.